These 25 T cell receptor beta chains came from one sample sequenced in a study of T cell repertoires in cytomegalovirus infection. A single record per CDR3 protein comes from TCRdb applying MiXCR to the reads. The sample yields about 260,000 distinct CDR3 sequences, roughly 9.1% seen once. The sequencing sample was made of PBMCs. Source of these receptors: a human donor in good health (CMV status not recorded). Some clones in this sample may be carry-over from other donors' samples.

This clonotype was observed at least ten times. The V and J genes are TRBV14 and TRBJ1-2; 12 nucleotides agree with TRBD1. With 0 bases clipped from V and 7 bases from J, the junction kept 3 bases outside the gene matches. The CDR3 has 15 residues. Germline lookup yields CDR1 SGHDN and CDR2 FVKESK. The CDR3 DNA follows: TGTGCCAGCAGCCAAGATTTGGGACAGGGGGCTGGCTACACCTTC. This encodes CASSQDLGQGAGYTF.

The chain uses TRBV15 and TRBJ1-2; D unresolved. The CDR3 sequence is 13 residues long. CDR1 and CDR2 (germline): LNHNV, YYDKDF (reference sequence). Trimming removed 4 bases at V and 5 bases at J, with 11 bases between. The CDR3 here is CATSILAGYGYTF. As DNA, the CDR3 is TGTGCCACCAGCATACTGGCGGGGTATGGCTACACCTTC.

This clonotype was observed many times. V is TRBV18 and J is TRBJ2-4, with D perhaps TRBD2 (6 bases). The germline V gene encodes CDR1 KGHSH and CDR2 LQKENI. The CDR3 has 12 amino acids. The V gene lost 5 bases and the J gene lost 7 bases, with 9 bases spanning the gap. CDR3 loop: CASSLAGNIQYF. DNA for the CDR3: TGTGCCAGCTCATTGGCGGGGAACATTCAGTACTTC.

The chain employs TRBV2 and TRBJ1-4, with D possibly matching TRBD1 (5 bases). CDR1 and CDR2 from the germline V gene are SNHLY and FYNNEI. Trimming left V 8 bases short and J 8 bases short, with 21 bases between. The CDR3 contains 15 residues. This chain's CDR3 is CASRVGDQSSEKLFF. The DNA for the CDR3 is TGTGCCAGCCGTGTCGGGGACCAATCATCAGAAAAACTGTTTTTT.

Ten or more counts support this clonotype. The J gene is TRBJ2-1, the V gene TRBV7-2, with TRBD2 identical over 8 bases. The CDR3 runs 17 residues. V trimming: 5 bases; J trimming: 0 bases; junction bases outside the gene matches: 9. CDR1 is SGHTA, CDR2 FQGNSA, per germline. CDR3 in DNA: TGTGCCAGCAGCCCCAGACTAGCGCCTAGCTCCTACAATGAGCAGTTCTTC. Amino acid sequence: CASSPRLAPSSYNEQFF.

This clonotype appeared many times. The rearrangement links TRBV20-1 to TRBJ2-4; D is unclear. Trimming took off 0 bases at V and 0 bases at J, with 9 bases between the two ends. The CDR3 contains 15 residues. Looked up from germline, CDR1 is DFQATT and CDR2 is SNEGSKA (reference sequence). Written as DNA, the CDR3 is TGCAGTGCTAGAGATCACAAGGTAGCCAAAAACATTCAGTACTTC. It codes for CSARDHKVAKNIQYF.

This chain connects TRBV5-6 to TRBJ2-5; possibly TRBD2 for D (6 bases). V was trimmed by 0 bases and J by 9 bases, leaving 12 bases between them. This CDR3 spans 13 amino acids. CDR1 is SGHDT, CDR2 YYEEEE, per germline. DNA of the CDR3: TGTGCCAGCAGCTTGGGGCAGCCGGGGGCCCAGTACTTC. This encodes CASSLGQPGAQYF.

This clonotype has a handful of counts. This chain links TRBV6-1 with TRBJ2-5; 7 nucleotides align to TRBD2. CDR1 and CDR2 from the germline V gene are MNHNS and SASEGT. The CDR3 has 14 residues. Losses at the gene ends were 6 bases for V and 4 bases for J; bases not matched to a gene: 8. This CDR3 is CASRLLGLLETQYF. Here the CDR3 DNA reads TGTGCCAGCAGATTATTGGGACTACTAGAGACCCAGTACTTC.

The chain employs TRBV7-6 and TRBJ2-1; the match to TRBD2 covers 9 bases. The junction had 16 bases not matched to a gene; V was cut back by 0 bases and J by 7 bases. The CDR3 runs to 19 residues. In germline, CDR1 is SGHVS, CDR2 FNYEAQ. CDR3 loop: CASSLAQTGLAGTGNEQFF. The CDR3 nucleotides read TGTGCCAGCAGCTTAGCGCAGACCGGTCTAGCGGGAACGGGGAATGAGCAGTTCTTC.

The chain joins TRBV18 to TRBJ1-1, with D unresolved. V lost 3 bases to trimming and J lost 5 bases, with 19 bases between them. The CDR3 contains 16 residues. Germline CDR1 KGHSH, CDR2 LQKENI. The CDR3 nucleotides read TGTGCCAGCTCACCCCAAAGAGTAACCAGCGGGACTGAAGCTTTCTTT. It translates to CASSPQRVTSGTEAFF.

This clonotype was picked up many times. V is TRBV7-2 and J is TRBJ2-5, with 9 positions matching TRBD2. This CDR3 has 18 amino acids. J lost 6 bases, V lost 5 bases, and 19 bases had no gene match. Germline CDR1 SGHTA, CDR2 FQGNSA. The CDR3 DNA reads as TGTGCCAGCAGCCAATGGAGTAGCGGGAGTTCTTTCAAGCAGACCCAGTACTTC. This translates into CASSQWSSGSSFKQTQYF.

The chain couples TRBV20-1 to TRBJ1-4, with 9 positions matching TRBD1. The length of the CDR3 is 14 residues. Germline V gene data show CDR1 as DFQATT and CDR2 as SNEGSKA (reference sequence). V lost 7 bases to trimming and J lost 4 bases; unmatched junction nucleotides: 7. CDR3 nucleotide sequence: TGCAGTGTGAGCGGACAGGGGAATAATGAAAAACTGTTTTTT. Amino acid sequence: CSVSGQGNNEKLFF.

This clonotype has just a few counts. The chain uses TRBV29-1 and TRBJ1-1, with D hard to call. The germline gives CDR1 SQVTM, CDR2 ANQGSEA. The length of the CDR3 is 12 residues. V shed 8 bases and J shed 1 base, with 11 bases lying between them. The CDR3 coding sequence is TGCAGCTCTGGGGTAAGGAACACTGAAGCTTTCTTT. It is translated as CSSGVRNTEAFF.

The rearrangement links TRBV7-2 to TRBJ2-1; D call uncertain. Trimming cost V 1 base and J 6 bases, with 7 bases left between them. Germline V gene lookup returns CDR1 SGHTA and CDR2 FQGNSA. The CDR3 runs 13 residues. The chain's CDR3 is CASSLGGFNEQFF. In DNA form, the CDR3 reads TGTGCCAGCAGCTTAGGAGGCTTCAATGAGCAGTTCTTC.

This clonotype showed up many times. J is TRBJ2-5 and V is TRBV7-2; 9 bases are shared with TRBD2. This CDR3 is built from 16 residues. Germline V gene lookup returns CDR1 SGHTA and CDR2 FQGNSA. The V gene end was trimmed by 1 base and the J gene end by 2 bases; junction bases not matched to a gene: 5. DNA for the CDR3: TGTGCCAGCAGCTTAGACAGCGGGAGGCCTCAAGAGACCCAGTACTTC. This encodes CASSLDSGRPQETQYF. Together with reference TRBV7-2 and TRBJ2-5, the CDR3 gives the full variable domain: GAGVSQSPSNKVTEKGKDVELRCDPISGHTALYWYRQSLGQGLEFLIYFQGNSAPDKSGLPSDRFSAERTGGSVSTLTIQRTQQEDSAVYLCASSLDSGRPQETQYFGPGTRLLVL.

This clonotype was seen repeatedly, ten times or more. CDR3 region: CASSLLTPFGQGSNTGELFF. CDR3 coding DNA: TGTGCCAGCAGCTTACTTACGCCTTTCGGACAGGGATCGAACACCGGGGAGCTGTTTTTT. The chain joins TRBV7-2 to TRBJ2-2; 8 positions agree with TRBD1. With 2 bases clipped from V and 0 bases from J, the junction kept 14 bases outside the gene matches. Germline V gene data show CDR1 as SGHTA and CDR2 as FQGNSA. The CDR3 covers 20 residues.

This clonotype has a count of ten or more. This rearrangement joins TRBV5-1 to TRBJ2-7, with D possibly being TRBD2 (5 bases). Germline assignment: CDR1 SGHRS and CDR2 YFSETQ. This CDR3 region has 11 residues. The V end was cut by 6 bases, the J end by 3 bases, with 7 bases between. CDR3 in amino acids: CASNGDYEQYF. The CDR3 region has the DNA TGCGCCAGCAACGGGGACTACGAGCAGTACTTC.

This clonotype was counted a few times. The chain employs TRBV24-1 and TRBJ1-5; D is ambiguous. The V gene's germline CDR1 is KGHDR and CDR2 SFDVKD. V shed 6 bases and J shed 3 bases, with 14 bases lying between them. The CDR3 runs to 15 residues. The CDR3 region is CATSRTGPINQPQHF. CDR3 coding DNA: TGTGCCACCAGTCGGACCGGACCGATCAATCAGCCCCAGCATTTT.

The sample holds a few counts of this clonotype. The DNA for the CDR3 is TGTGCCAGCAGGGAGCGGGAGTACTTC. This sequence encodes CASREREYF. The chain recombines TRBV28 with TRBJ2-7; the D gene is possibly TRBD2 (6 bases). Trimming cost V 6 bases and J 11 bases, with 8 bases left between them. The germline CDR1 and CDR2 sequences are MDHEN and SYDVKM. The CDR3 extends over 9 amino acids.

This clonotype has ten or more counts. As DNA, the CDR3 is TGTGCCAGCAGTTACGAGCAGGGGGCGCGCACAGATACGCAGTATTTT. This encodes CASSYEQGARTDTQYF. The rearrangement uses TRBV6-2 or TRBV6-3 and TRBJ2-3, with 8 nucleotides matching TRBD1. This CDR3 has 16 amino acids. CDR1 MNHEY and CDR2 SVGEGT come from the germline V gene. V trimming: 2 bases; J trimming: 1 base; junction bases outside the gene matches: 5.

The CDR3 coding sequence is TGCGCCAGCAGCCAAGCGGGCTCGCGTGGGGGCAGGGAAAAACTGTTTTTT. As protein: CASSQAGSRGGREKLFF. The rearrangement joins TRBV4-3 to TRBJ1-4; a weak D match, TRBD1 (6 bases). The CDR3 contains 17 residues. Germline V gives CDR1 LGHNA, CDR2 YSLEER. The germline V and J ends were trimmed by 1 base and 8 bases, with 20 bases remaining between them.

This clonotype was seen ten or more times. The chain uses TRBV12-3 or TRBV12-4 and TRBJ2-7; TRBD1 aligns across 9 bases. The junction had 7 bases not matched to a gene; V was cut back by 7 bases and J by 3 bases. The CDR3 is 14 residues long. As DNA, the CDR3 is TGTGCCAGCACCACTACAGGGGGCTTCTACGAGCAGTACTTC. This sequence encodes CASTTTGGFYEQYF.

This rearrangement joins TRBV7-9 to TRBJ2-3; D perhaps matches TRBD2 (5 bases). Germline V gives CDR1 SEHNR, CDR2 FQNEAQ (reference sequence). The CDR3 consists of 15 residues. Trimming stripped 4 bases from V and 0 bases from J, with 11 bases between. The CDR3 sequence: CASSSRGASTDTQYF. CDR3 nucleotide sequence: TGTGCCAGCAGCTCCCGGGGTGCTAGCACAGATACGCAGTATTTT.

The chain employs TRBV10-3 and TRBJ2-3; 9 bases map to TRBD2. V trimming: 10 bases; J trimming: 0 bases; junction bases outside the gene matches: 5. The CDR3 covers 14 residues. Germline V lookup: CDR1 ENHRY, CDR2 SYGVKD. The CDR3 DNA sequence: TGTGCCACCCAAGCGGGAGGTAGCACAGATACGCAGTATTTT. Its translation is CATQAGGSTDTQYF.

V gene TRBV28 combines with J gene TRBJ2-4, with 8 bases matching TRBD1. Germline loops: CDR1 MDHEN, CDR2 SYDVKM. CDR3 length equals 14 residues. J lost 7 bases, V lost 5 bases, and 7 bases had no gene match. The DNA for the CDR3 is TGTGCCAGCAGTCTATCGAGGACAGGGAACATTCAGTACTTC. Its protein product is CASSLSRTGNIQYF.